This TCR beta chain emerged from a study of blood T cell repertoires in COVID-19. In the study overall: Samples representing acute and convalescent COVID-19 were sourced from the United States, Italy and Spain.

This CDR3 is 15 amino acids long. TCRdb's table, derived via immunoSEQ multiplex PCR, lists solely in-frame clones and lacks some. The top ten clones hold roughly 2.2% of a sample with around 130,000 clones, 87% of them seen once. The chain combines TRBV21-1 with TRBJ1-3. TRBV21-1 is termed a pseudogene. Sequencing was done on a sample of peripheral blood. This sequence originates from a woman in her fifties or sixties with acute or convalescent COVID-19. The CDR3 is CASSTETSPGNTIYF. As DNA, the CDR3 is TGTGCCAGCAGCACGGAGACTTCTCCTGGAAACACCATATATTTT.